The clone carrying this T cell receptor (beta chain) appeared a few times. No antigen is known for it. This entry comes from a study of post-analysis software for immune sequencing data. Germline CDR1 and CDR2: MGHRA and YSYEKL. With 1 base clipped from V and 1 base from J, the junction kept 5 bases outside the gene matches. There are 17 residues in the CDR3. Prepared TCR beta cDNA libraries contained unique molecular identifiers. Each batch of 1 to 10 million T cells produced roughly 450,000 cDNA molecules. TCRdb reanalysed the PCR reads using MiXCR and keeps one entry per CDR3 protein. The sample carries approximately 400,000 distinct CDR3 sequences, roughly 38% recorded once. Study-wide results and limits: Normalized Chao1 diversity was significantly reduced in patients versus controls. There were several TRBV segments more frequent in patients than controls, and TRBV5-6, TRBV5-1 and TRBV20-1 were among them. Strong co-clustering by F measure was seen for same-batch samples.

The chain uses TRBV4-1 and TRBJ2-1; 9 bases map to TRBD2. This TCR came from a girl between 10 and 17 years old with multiple sclerosis. Sequencing used blood. DNA of the CDR3: TGCGCCAGCAGCCAAGGGCTAGCGGGACCATCCTACAATGAGCAGTTCTTC. This translates into CASSQGLAGPSYNEQFF.